The 5 T cell receptor beta chains below were found in one sample sequenced in a study of shared clonotypes between healthy human individuals. TCRdb keeps only in-frame clones here, not all; method: immunoSEQ multiplex PCR. The sample holds some 1,600,000 clones, 95% to 99% seen once. Material: naive CD4+ T cells sorted from blood. The subset here: CD45RA+ positively selected. The receptors stem from a man aged 30-40 years in good health.

The chain joins TRBV19 to TRBJ1-5; possibly TRBD1 for D (5 bases). Trimming stripped 7 bases from V and 10 bases from J, with 17 bases between. The CDR3 is 13 residues long. CDR1 is LNHDA, CDR2 SQIVND, per germline (reference sequence). CDR3 DNA: TGTGCCAGTAAAGGGCAGGGACGGAGCCCCCAGCATTTT. This codes for CASKGQGRSPQHF.

The chain is built from TRBV18 and TRBJ2-5; D gene unclear. V lost 1 base and J 1 base, leaving 7 bases between the germline ends. The CDR3 covers 14 residues. Per germline, CDR1 KGHSH and CDR2 LQKENI. The CDR3 DNA is TGTGCCAGCTCACCACTGCGTGCCCAAGAGACCCAGTACTTC. Its translation: CASSPLRAQETQYF.

The sample holds one count of this clone. The same CDR3 is also encoded by other DNA sequences in this sample. This rearrangement joins TRBV11-2 to TRBJ2-2, with no clear D. V was trimmed by 3 bases and J by 2 bases, leaving 10 bases between them. The germline gives CDR1 SGHAT, CDR2 FQNNGV. This CDR3 contains 15 residues. This CDR3 is CASSLSDSNTGELFF. CDR3 nucleotides: TGTGCCAGCAGCTTGAGTGACTCTAACACCGGGGAGCTGTTTTTT.

This chain uses TRBV2 with TRBJ1-4, with a tentative D call TRBD1 (6 bases). V was trimmed by 6 bases and J by 2 bases, leaving 10 bases between them. This CDR3 has 14 amino acids. Germline values: CDR1 SNHLY, CDR2 FYNNEI. The chain's CDR3 is CASRRTVTNEKLFF. Written as DNA, the CDR3 is TGTGCCAGCAGGAGGACAGTTACTAATGAAAAACTGTTTTTT.

V and J are TRBV5-6 and TRBJ1-5; D ambiguous. Between the trimmed V and J ends, which lost 4 bases and 4 bases, there was a span of 12 bases. This CDR3 has 14 amino acids. CDR1 is SGHDT, CDR2 YYEEEE, per germline. The chain's CDR3 is CASSTLGRNQPQHF. In nucleotides, the CDR3 is TGTGCCAGCAGCACCCTCGGACGGAATCAGCCCCAGCATTTT.